The 9 T cell receptor beta chains in this list originate from one sample, sequenced in a study of T cells in Graves' hyperthyroidism and ophthalmopathy. It was RNA transcripts that yielded the amplified TCR beta CDR3 regions. The TCR CDR3 was amplified in a first-round RT-PCR using the HTBI primer set. TCRdb ran MiXCR on the multiplex PCR reads and lists one entry per CDR3 protein. Among some 760,000 distinct CDR3 sequences, around 15% were seen once, and the ten largest hold more than 8.5%. Specimen: blood. Receptor source: a woman under 30 with Graves' hyperthyroidism.

This clonotype occurred many times. The rearrangement links TRBV20-1 to TRBJ2-7, with D possibly being TRBD2 (6 bases). Deletions cut 3 bases from V and 4 bases from J, with 19 bases between. The CDR3 consists of 15 residues. Germline V gene sequence: CDR1 DFQATT, CDR2 SNEGSKA (reference sequence). The DNA of the CDR3 is TGCAGTGCTAGCGGGAGAACGGGAGTACGGTACGAGCAGTACTTC. Amino acid sequence: CSASGRTGVRYEQYF.

This clonotype was seen a handful of times. The chain carries TRBV6-1 and TRBJ2-4, with D possibly matching TRBD2 (6 bases). Trimming left V 7 bases short and J 7 bases short, with 23 bases between. The CDR3 sequence is 16 residues long. CDR1 and CDR2 from the germline V gene are MNHNS and SASEGT. The DNA for the CDR3 is TGTGCCAGCACGGGTTCGGAGGTAGGGAGGTATAACATTCAGTACTTC. This codes for CASTGSEVGRYNIQYF.

This clonotype has only a few counts. The V and J genes are TRBV20-1 and TRBJ2-5; D remains ambiguous. The V gene's germline CDR1 is DFQATT and CDR2 SNEGSKA (reference sequence). Trimming shortened V by 5 bases and J by 4 bases, and 8 bases separated the two germline ends. CDR3 length equals 11 residues. The CDR3 loop is CSARTLETQYF. As DNA, the CDR3 is TGCAGTGCTCGGACCCTAGAGACCCAGTACTTC.

In this sample, this clonotype turned up many times. The J gene is TRBJ2-2, the V gene TRBV4-1; D is perhaps TRBD2 (6 bases). The CDR3 totals 17 residues. V was shortened by 4 bases and J by 2 bases, with 17 bases between the two germline ends. Per the germline V gene, CDR1 is MGHRA and CDR2 is YSYEKL. As DNA, the CDR3 is TGCGCCAGCAGCCCCAGAGGGCATAGCGGAAACACCGGGGAGCTGTTTTTT. This codes for CASSPRGHSGNTGELFF.

The rearrangement joins TRBV19 to TRBJ2-1, with D hard to call. The germline V gene has CDR1 LNHDA and CDR2 SQIVND (reference sequence). V was clipped by 5 bases and J by 1 base, with 6 bases between them. The CDR3 has 13 amino acids. The CDR3 is CASSGKSYNEQFF. The CDR3 DNA follows: TGTGCCAGTAGTGGGAAATCCTACAATGAGCAGTTCTTC.

This clonotype came up many times. The chain recombines TRBV20-1 with TRBJ1-1, with D perhaps TRBD1 (6 bases). CDR3 length: 12 amino acids. CDR1 is DFQATT and CDR2 is SNEGSKA in the germline V gene (reference sequence). V was trimmed by 2 bases and J by 10 bases, leaving 14 bases between them. The chain's CDR3 is CSARRGGGGAFF. CDR3 bases: TGCAGTGCTAGACGGGGAGGAGGGGGAGCTTTCTTT.

This clonotype was counted between two and nine times. V usage is TRBV12-3 or TRBV12-4 and J usage is TRBJ2-7, with TRBD2 matching 13 bases. This CDR3 contains 15 residues. J gave up 7 bases and V 6 bases, and 9 bases lay outside the gene matches. The CDR3, as DNA: TGTGCCAGCAGGAGCGGACTAGCGGGAGTTAATGAGCAGTACTTC. Protein sequence: CASRSGLAGVNEQYF.

This clonotype was found many times. The chain links TRBV5-8 to TRBJ2-3; 11 nucleotides match TRBD1. The CDR3 runs to 16 residues. V shed 4 bases, J shed 4 bases, and the junction held 8 bases outside the gene matches. In germline, CDR1 is SGHTS, CDR2 YDEGEE. DNA for the CDR3: TGTGCCAGCAGCCGGACAGGGGGCTTTAGGGCAGATACGCAGTATTTT. Its protein product is CASSRTGGFRADTQYF.

This clonotype was observed many times. The rearrangement links TRBV6-2 or TRBV6-3 to TRBJ2-7, with 12 bases identical to TRBD1. The CDR3 contains 16 residues. The V segment lost 0 bases and the J segment 5 bases; nucleotides outside the gene matches: 5. CDR1 and CDR2 (germline): MNHEY, SVGEGT. The CDR3: CASSYSRGQGANEQYF. CDR3 DNA sequence: TGTGCCAGCAGTTACTCGAGGGGACAGGGGGCGAACGAGCAGTACTTC.